This T cell receptor (beta chain) was sequenced for a study of beta chain features in type 1 diabetes. The CDR3 length is 10 residues. V lost 7 bases and J lost 7, with 8 bases in between. Per germline, CDR1 SQVTM and CDR2 ANQGSEA. The study reverse transcribed the entire isolated RNA, so it sequenced expressed TCRB transcripts. Sequencing was performed with immunoSEQ multiplex PCR; in TCRdb, only in-frame clones are kept and a portion is missing. This repertoire shows 450,000 to 550,000 clones, roughly 31% found once; its top ten account for around 0.065%. This clone was seen a few times. The receptor's source is a young man in good health. The rearrangement joins TRBV29-1 to TRBJ2-1; D is perhaps TRBD2 (6 bases). Input material: naive CD4+ T cells from blood. The CDR3 sequence: CSGRANEQFF. The CDR3 nucleotides read TGCAGCGGGAGGGCGAATGAGCAGTTCTTC.